Below, 16 T cell receptor beta chains from the same sample are listed, as sequenced in a study of radiotherapy plus CTLA-4 blockade in lung cancer. This table comes from immunoSEQ multiplex PCR, and its TCRdb copy is limited to in-frame clones, with some not included. The table lists 78,000 or so clones, around 87% of them singletons. Sequences were derived from peripheral blood, sampled from a patient treated with radiotherapy plus ipilimumab. These receptor sequences come from a human donor with non-small cell lung cancer who had stable disease on radiotherapy plus ipilimumab.

The J gene is TRBJ2-7, the V gene TRBV7-6; D is undetermined. The germline V and J ends were trimmed by 0 bases and 5 bases, with 8 bases remaining between them. Germline V gene lookup returns CDR1 SGHVS and CDR2 FNYEAQ. The CDR3 sequence is 13 residues long. The CDR3 sequence: CASSLAPRDEQYF. The CDR3 region has the DNA TGTGCCAGCAGCTTAGCCCCCAGAGACGAGCAGTACTTC.

In DNA, the CDR3 is TGTGCCAGCAGCCCCGCGACGGGACAGGGGGCGGGTATTTGGGAGACCCAGTACTTC. Translation: CASSPATGQGAGIWETQYF. This chain connects TRBV28 to TRBJ2-5; 12 bases fit TRBD1. CDR3 length: 19 amino acids. Germline trimming cut 6 bases from V and 5 bases from J; bases unmatched to any gene: 19. Germline V gene data show CDR1 as MDHEN and CDR2 as SYDVKM. The variable domain in full, completed from reference TRBV28 and TRBJ2-5, reads DVKVTQSSRYLVKRTGEKVFLECVQDMDHENMFWYRQDPGLGLRLIYFSYDVKMKEKGDIPEGYSVSREKKERFSLILESASTNQTSMYLCASSPATGQGAGIWETQYFGPGTRLLVL.

The chain employs TRBV7-2 and TRBJ2-5; 9 bases map to TRBD2. Germline assignment: CDR1 SGHTA and CDR2 FQGNSA. This CDR3 comprises 14 residues. The trim removed 5 bases at V and 5 bases at J, leaving 6 bases unmatched. This CDR3 reads CASSPLAGVETQYF. The CDR3 region has the DNA TGTGCCAGCAGCCCACTAGCGGGCGTGGAGACCCAGTACTTC.

V is TRBV10-2 and J is TRBJ2-7; 11 bases align to TRBD1. CDR1 WSHSY and CDR2 SAAADI come from the germline V gene. The trim removed 7 bases at V and 7 bases at J, leaving 9 bases unmatched. This CDR3 comprises 14 residues. CDR3 amino acids: CASNKGQGAREQYF. As DNA, the CDR3 is TGCGCCAGCAACAAAGGACAGGGGGCGCGAGAGCAGTACTTC.

This chain links TRBV5-1 with TRBJ1-1; no clear D. Germline V gives CDR1 SGHRS, CDR2 YFSETQ. The CDR3 sequence is 17 residues long. Trimming took off 0 bases at V and 0 bases at J, with 15 bases between the two ends. In nucleotides, the CDR3 is TGCGCCAGCAGCTTGGAGGGCACAAGGTTCGTGAACACTGAAGCTTTCTTT. Translating it yields CASSLEGTRFVNTEAFF. Complete variable domain (other parts from reference TRBV5-1 and TRBJ1-1): KAGVTQTPRYLIKTRGQQVTLSCSPISGHRSVSWYQQTPGQGLQFLFEYFSETQRNKGNFPGRFSGRQFSNSRSEMNVSTLELGDSALYLCASSLEGTRFVNTEAFFGQGTRLTVV.

The chain has TRBV7-9 and TRBJ2-7, with D unclear. Germline V gene data show CDR1 as SEHNR and CDR2 as FQNEAQ (reference sequence). The CDR3 has 13 residues. With 2 bases removed from V and 1 base from J, the gap between germline ends came to 6 bases. In nucleotides, the CDR3 is TGTGCCAGCAGCTTATCGAGTTCCTACGAGCAGTACTTC. The encoded protein is CASSLSSSYEQYF.

This sequence joins TRBV29-1 and TRBJ2-3; 8 nucleotides line up with TRBD2. The CDR3 length is 18 residues. After removal of 3 bases from V and 3 bases from J, the junction contained 17 bases not matched to a gene. CDR1 SQVTM and CDR2 ANQGSEA come from the germline V gene. CDR3 amino acids: CSVETIHGAGDRTDTQYF. DNA for the CDR3: TGCAGCGTTGAGACGATTCATGGAGCGGGAGACCGGACAGATACGCAGTATTTT.

This chain uses TRBV7-9 with TRBJ2-5; 9 nucleotides line up with TRBD2. CDR3 length equals 14 residues. Germline V gene data show CDR1 as SEHNR and CDR2 as FQNEAQ (reference sequence). After removal of 4 bases from V and 5 bases from J, the junction contained 5 bases not matched to a gene. CDR3 DNA sequence: TGTGCCAGCAGCTATAGCGGGAGAGGCGAGACCCAGTACTTC. It specifies CASSYSGRGETQYF.

The chain is built from TRBV18 and TRBJ2-2, with D perhaps TRBD1 (5 bases). Trimming took off 3 bases at V and 7 bases at J, with 12 bases between the two ends. Germline CDR1 and CDR2: KGHSH and LQKENI. The CDR3 length is 14 residues. The DNA of the CDR3 is TGTGCCAGCTCACCCTTAGGGGCCCACGGGGAGCTGTTTTTT. Its protein is CASSPLGAHGELFF.

The V gene is TRBV5-1, the J gene TRBJ1-2, with 8 bases fitting TRBD1. V was pared by 4 bases and J by 4 bases, with 6 bases of the junction left unmatched. Germline lookup yields CDR1 SGHRS and CDR2 YFSETQ. The CDR3 length is 14 residues. In DNA form, the CDR3 reads TGCGCCAGCAGCGAGACAGGGGATCCCTATGGCTACACCTTC. Its translation is CASSETGDPYGYTF.

This clone was detected only once. The same CDR3 is also encoded by other DNA sequences in this sample. The chain employs TRBV18 and TRBJ2-3; no firm D call. V was pared by 3 bases and J by 2 bases, with 3 bases between. CDR3 length: 12 amino acids. The V gene's germline CDR1 is KGHSH and CDR2 LQKENI. The DNA for the CDR3 is TGTGCCAGCTCACCCTTCACAGATACGCAGTATTTT. Its protein product is CASSPFTDTQYF.

This chain joins TRBV25-1 and TRBJ1-1; D is unresolved. Looked up from germline, CDR1 is MGHDK and CDR2 is SYGVNS. Trimming left V 1 base short and J 1 base short, with 19 bases between. The CDR3 runs to 18 residues. The chain's CDR3 is CASSESFITEGWNTEAFF. The CDR3 nucleotides read TGTGCCAGCAGTGAATCTTTTATTACGGAGGGTTGGAACACTGAAGCTTTCTTT.

The CDR3 reads CASRASGGDTQYF. The DNA of the CDR3 is TGCGCCAGCAGGGCAAGCGGGGGAGATACGCAGTATTTT. The V call is TRBV10-1, the J call TRBJ2-3; 8 nucleotides match TRBD2. CDR1 and CDR2 (germline): WNHNN, SYGVQD (reference sequence). V shed 6 bases, J shed 5 bases, and the junction held 4 bases outside the gene matches. The CDR3 has 13 amino acids.

The V and J genes are TRBV5-1 and TRBJ2-1; 13 nucleotides match TRBD2. Germline lookup yields CDR1 SGHRS and CDR2 YFSETQ. The CDR3 consists of 15 residues. J lost 9 bases, V lost 2 bases, and 5 bases had no gene match. The CDR3 loop is CASSFTSGGATEQFF. The CDR3 nucleotides read TGCGCCAGCAGCTTCACTAGCGGGGGGGCAACTGAGCAGTTCTTC.

For the CDR3, the DNA is TGTGCCAGCAGCTTTGAAGTTAACTATGGCTACACCTTC. This encodes CASSFEVNYGYTF. The J gene is TRBJ1-2, the V gene TRBV5-8; D not certain. This CDR3 has 13 residues. V was shortened by 2 bases and J by 1 base, with 6 bases between the two germline ends. Germline lookup yields CDR1 SGHTS and CDR2 YDEGEE.

The chain uses TRBV7-2 and TRBJ2-3; D unclear. Germline V gene lookup returns CDR1 SGHTA and CDR2 FQGNSA. The CDR3 loop spans 14 amino acids. With 5 bases removed from V and 2 bases from J, the gap between germline ends came to 11 bases. The CDR3 loop is CASSPTIHTDTQYF. DNA for the CDR3: TGTGCCAGCAGCCCAACTATCCACACAGATACGCAGTATTTT.